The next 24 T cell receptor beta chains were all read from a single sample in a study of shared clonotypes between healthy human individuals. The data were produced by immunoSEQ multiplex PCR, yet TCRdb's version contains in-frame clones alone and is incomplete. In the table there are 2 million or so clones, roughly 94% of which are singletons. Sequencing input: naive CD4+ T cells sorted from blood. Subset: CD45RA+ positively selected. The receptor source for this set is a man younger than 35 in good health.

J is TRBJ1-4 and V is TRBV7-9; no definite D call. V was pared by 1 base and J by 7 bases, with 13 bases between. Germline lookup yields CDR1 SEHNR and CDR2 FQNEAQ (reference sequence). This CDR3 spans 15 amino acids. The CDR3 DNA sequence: TGTGCCAGCAGCTTAGTTACCCCCACGGGTGAAAAACTGTTTTTT. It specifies CASSLVTPTGEKLFF.

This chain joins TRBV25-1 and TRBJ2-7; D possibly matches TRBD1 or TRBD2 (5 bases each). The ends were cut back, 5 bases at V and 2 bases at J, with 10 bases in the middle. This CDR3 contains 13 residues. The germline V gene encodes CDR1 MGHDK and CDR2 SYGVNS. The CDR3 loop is CASSRGATYEQYF. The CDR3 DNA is TGTGCCAGCAGTCGAGGGGCGACCTACGAGCAGTACTTC.

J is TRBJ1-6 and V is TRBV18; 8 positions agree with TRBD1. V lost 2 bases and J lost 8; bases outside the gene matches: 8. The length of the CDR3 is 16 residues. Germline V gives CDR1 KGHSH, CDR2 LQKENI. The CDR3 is CASSPIYGQGDSPLHF. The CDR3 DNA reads TGTGCCAGCTCACCAATCTACGGACAGGGAGATTCACCCCTCCACTTT.

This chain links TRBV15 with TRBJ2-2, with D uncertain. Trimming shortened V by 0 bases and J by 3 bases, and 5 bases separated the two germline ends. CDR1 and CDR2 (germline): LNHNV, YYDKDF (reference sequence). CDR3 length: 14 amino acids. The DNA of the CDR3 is TGTGCCACCAGCAGAGACTATTACACCGGGGAGCTGTTTTTT. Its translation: CATSRDYYTGELFF.

CDR3 residues: CASSYSTKNTEAFF. The CDR3 bases are TGTGCCAGCAGTTACAGCACGAAGAACACTGAAGCTTTCTTT. The chain recombines TRBV6-6 with TRBJ1-1; D gene uncertain. From germline, CDR1 is MNHNY and CDR2 SVGAGI (reference sequence). Trimming removed 2 bases from V and 1 base from J, with 8 bases in between. CDR3 size: 14 residues.

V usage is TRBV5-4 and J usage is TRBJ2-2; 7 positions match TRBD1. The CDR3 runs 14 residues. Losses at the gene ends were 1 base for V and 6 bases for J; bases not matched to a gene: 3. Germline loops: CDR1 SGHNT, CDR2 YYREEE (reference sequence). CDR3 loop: CASSLNRGSGELFF. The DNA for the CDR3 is TGTGCCAGCAGCTTGAACAGGGGATCCGGGGAGCTGTTTTTT.

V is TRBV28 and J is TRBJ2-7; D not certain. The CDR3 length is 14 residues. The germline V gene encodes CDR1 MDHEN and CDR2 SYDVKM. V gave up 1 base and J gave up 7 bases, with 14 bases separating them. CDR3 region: CASSLSATRWEQYF. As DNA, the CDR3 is TGTGCCAGCAGTTTATCTGCTACGCGGTGGGAGCAGTACTTC. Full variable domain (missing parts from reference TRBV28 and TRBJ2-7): DVKVTQSSRYLVKRTGEKVFLECVQDMDHENMFWYRQDPGLGLRLIYFSYDVKMKEKGDIPEGYSVSREKKERFSLILESASTNQTSMYLCASSLSATRWEQYFGPGTRLTVT.

CDR3 loop: CASSYELRGSPDTQYF. Written as DNA, the CDR3 is TGTGCCAGCAGTTACGAGCTGAGAGGGAGTCCAGATACGCAGTATTTT. The chain carries TRBV6-5 and TRBJ2-3; D is possibly TRBD2 (5 bases). Germline CDR1 and CDR2: MNHEY and SVGAGI. The CDR3 runs 16 residues. V was pared by 2 bases and J by 4 bases, with 16 bases between.

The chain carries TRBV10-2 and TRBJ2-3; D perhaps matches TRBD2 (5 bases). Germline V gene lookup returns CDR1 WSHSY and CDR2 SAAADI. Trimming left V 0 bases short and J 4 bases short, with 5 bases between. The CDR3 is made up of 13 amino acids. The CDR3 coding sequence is TGCGCCAGCAGTGAGTCGAGGGCAGATACGCAGTATTTT. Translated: CASSESRADTQYF.

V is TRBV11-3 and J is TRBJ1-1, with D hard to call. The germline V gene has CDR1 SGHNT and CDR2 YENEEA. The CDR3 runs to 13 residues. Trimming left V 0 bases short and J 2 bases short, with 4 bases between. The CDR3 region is CASSLEFNTEAFF. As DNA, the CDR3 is TGTGCCAGCAGCTTAGAATTTAACACTGAAGCTTTCTTT.

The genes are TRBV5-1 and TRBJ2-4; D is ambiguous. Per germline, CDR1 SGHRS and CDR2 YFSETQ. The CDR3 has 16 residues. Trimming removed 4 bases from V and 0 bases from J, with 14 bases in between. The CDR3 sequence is CASSIGASLAKNIQYF. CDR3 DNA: TGCGCCAGCAGCATAGGCGCTTCCCTAGCCAAAAACATTCAGTACTTC.

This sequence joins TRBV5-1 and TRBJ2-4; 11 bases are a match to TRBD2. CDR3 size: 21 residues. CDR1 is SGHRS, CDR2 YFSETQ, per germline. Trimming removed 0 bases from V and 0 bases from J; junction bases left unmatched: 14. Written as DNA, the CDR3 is TGCGCCAGCAGCTTGGCCCGACTAGCGGGGATGAGGAATATAGCCAAAAACATTCAGTACTTC. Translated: CASSLARLAGMRNIAKNIQYF.

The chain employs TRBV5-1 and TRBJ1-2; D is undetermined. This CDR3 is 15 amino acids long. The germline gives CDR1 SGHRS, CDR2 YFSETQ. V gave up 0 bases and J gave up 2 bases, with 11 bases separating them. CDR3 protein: CASSLAGNENYGYTF. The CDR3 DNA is TGCGCCAGCAGCTTGGCCGGTAACGAAAACTATGGCTACACCTTC.

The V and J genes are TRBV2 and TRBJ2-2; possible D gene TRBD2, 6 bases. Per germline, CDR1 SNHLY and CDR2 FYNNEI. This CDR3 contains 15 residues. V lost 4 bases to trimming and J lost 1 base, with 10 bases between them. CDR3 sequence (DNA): TGTGCCAGCAGTGTCGGGGGAGGGAACACCGGGGAGCTGTTTTTT. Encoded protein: CASSVGGGNTGELFF.

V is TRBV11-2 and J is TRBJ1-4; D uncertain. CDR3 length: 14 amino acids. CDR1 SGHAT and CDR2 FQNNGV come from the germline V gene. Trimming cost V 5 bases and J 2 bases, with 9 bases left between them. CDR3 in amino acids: CASSLGSTNEKLFF. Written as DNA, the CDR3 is TGTGCCAGCAGCCTGGGCAGCACTAATGAAAAACTGTTTTTT. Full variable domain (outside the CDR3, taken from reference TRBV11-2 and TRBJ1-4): EAGVAQSPRYKIIEKRQSVAFWCNPISGHATLYWYQQILGQGPKLLIQFQNNGVVDDSQLPKDRFSAERLKGVDSTLKIQPAKLEDSAVYLCASSLGSTNEKLFFGSGTQLSVL.

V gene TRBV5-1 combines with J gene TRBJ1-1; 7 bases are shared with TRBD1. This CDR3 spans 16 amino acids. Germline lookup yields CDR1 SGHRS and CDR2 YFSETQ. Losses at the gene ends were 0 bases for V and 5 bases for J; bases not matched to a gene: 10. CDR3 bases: TGCGCCAGCAGCTTGGGACAGGGAAAGGTTCAGACTGAAGCTTTCTTT. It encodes CASSLGQGKVQTEAFF.

The CDR3 DNA follows: TGTGCCAGCAGCCCCGGACTAGCGAACTACAATGAGCAGTTCTTC. Protein sequence: CASSPGLANYNEQFF. The rearrangement uses TRBV11-2 and TRBJ2-1; 9 positions match TRBD2. V dropped 5 bases and J dropped 3; count of bases not matched to a gene: 5. Germline CDR1 is SGHAT and CDR2 is FQNNGV. The CDR3 is 15 amino acids.

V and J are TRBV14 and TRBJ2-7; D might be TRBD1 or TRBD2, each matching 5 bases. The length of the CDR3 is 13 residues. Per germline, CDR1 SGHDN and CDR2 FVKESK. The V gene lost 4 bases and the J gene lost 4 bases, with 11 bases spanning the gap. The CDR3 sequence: CASSLGRPYEQYF. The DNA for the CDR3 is TGTGCCAGCAGCCTGGGACGCCCATACGAGCAGTACTTC.

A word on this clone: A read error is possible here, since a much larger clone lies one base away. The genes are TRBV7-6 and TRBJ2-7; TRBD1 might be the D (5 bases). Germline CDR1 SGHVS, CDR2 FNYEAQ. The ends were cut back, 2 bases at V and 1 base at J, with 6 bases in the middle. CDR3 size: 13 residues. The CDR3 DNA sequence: TGTGCCAGCAGCTTACACAGGTCCTACGAGCAGTACTTC. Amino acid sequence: CASSLHRSYEQYF.

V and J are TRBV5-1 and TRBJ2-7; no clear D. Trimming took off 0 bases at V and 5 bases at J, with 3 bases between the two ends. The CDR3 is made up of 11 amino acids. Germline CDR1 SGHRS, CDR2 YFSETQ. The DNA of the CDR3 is TGCGCCAGCAGCTTGGTGAACGAGCAGTACTTC. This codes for CASSLVNEQYF.

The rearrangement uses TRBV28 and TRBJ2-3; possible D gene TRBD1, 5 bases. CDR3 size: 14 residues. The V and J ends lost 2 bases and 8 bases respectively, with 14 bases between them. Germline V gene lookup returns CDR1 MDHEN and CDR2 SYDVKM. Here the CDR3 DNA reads TGTGCCAGCAGTTTAAAGGCAGGGTTGGGTACGCAGTATTTT. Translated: CASSLKAGLGTQYF. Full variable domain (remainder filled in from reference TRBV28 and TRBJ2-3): DVKVTQSSRYLVKRTGEKVFLECVQDMDHENMFWYRQDPGLGLRLIYFSYDVKMKEKGDIPEGYSVSREKKERFSLILESASTNQTSMYLCASSLKAGLGTQYFGPGTRLTVL.

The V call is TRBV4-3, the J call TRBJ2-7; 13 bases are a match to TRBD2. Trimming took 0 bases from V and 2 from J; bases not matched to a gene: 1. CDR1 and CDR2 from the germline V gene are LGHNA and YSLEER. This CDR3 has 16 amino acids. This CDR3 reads CASSQDGTSGTYEQYF. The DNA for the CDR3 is TGCGCCAGCAGCCAAGATGGGACTAGCGGGACCTACGAGCAGTACTTC.

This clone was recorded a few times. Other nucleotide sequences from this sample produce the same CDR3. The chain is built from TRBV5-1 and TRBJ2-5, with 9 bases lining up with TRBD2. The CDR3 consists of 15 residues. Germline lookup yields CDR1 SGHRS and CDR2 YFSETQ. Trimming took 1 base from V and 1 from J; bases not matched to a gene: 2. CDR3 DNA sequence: TGCGCCAGCAGCTTGACTAGCGGGCCCCAAGAGACCCAGTACTTC. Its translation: CASSLTSGPQETQYF.

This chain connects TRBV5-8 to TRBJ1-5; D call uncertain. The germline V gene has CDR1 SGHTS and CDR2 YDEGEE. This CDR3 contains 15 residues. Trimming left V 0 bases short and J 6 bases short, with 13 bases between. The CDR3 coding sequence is TGTGCCAGCAGCTTGGCCGAGGTCATCAGTCAGCCCCAGCATTTT. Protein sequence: CASSLAEVISQPQHF.